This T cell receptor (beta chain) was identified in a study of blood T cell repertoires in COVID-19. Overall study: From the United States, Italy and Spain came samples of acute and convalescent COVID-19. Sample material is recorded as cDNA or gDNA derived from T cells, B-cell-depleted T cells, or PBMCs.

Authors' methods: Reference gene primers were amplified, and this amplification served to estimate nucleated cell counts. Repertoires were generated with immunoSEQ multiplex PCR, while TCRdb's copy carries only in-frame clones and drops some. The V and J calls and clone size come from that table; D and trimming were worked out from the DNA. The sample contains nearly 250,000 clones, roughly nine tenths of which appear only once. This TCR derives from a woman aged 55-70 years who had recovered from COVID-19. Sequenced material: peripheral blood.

Here the CDR3 reads CASSSSTGGGTDTQYF. In nucleotides, the CDR3 is TGTGCCAGCAGCTCCTCGACAGGGGGCGGCACAGATACGCAGTATTTT. The chain is built from TRBV11-3 and TRBJ2-3; TRBD1 agrees at 10 bases. Unmatched junction bases numbered 5, after V lost 4 bases and J lost 1 base. This CDR3 has 16 amino acids. CDR1 and CDR2 (germline): SGHNT, YENEEA. Based on the CDR3 plus reference TRBV11-3 and TRBJ2-3, the full variable domain is EAGVVQSPRYKIIEKKQPVAFWCNPISGHNTLYWYLQNLGQGPELLIRYENEEAVDDSQLPKDRFSAERLKGVDSTLKIQPAELGDSAVYLCASSSSTGGGTDTQYFGPGTRLTVL.